This T cell receptor beta chain was documented in a study of T cell repertoires in cytomegalovirus infection. Whole-study findings and limits: There were carriers of CMV plus the relevant HLA, and cumulative public TCR beta family frequency identified them.

One entry per CDR3 protein results from TCRdb running MiXCR on the reads. The data show over 150,000 distinct CDR3 sequences, around 15% seen once. This clonotype has ten or more counts. The antigen is undetermined. The germline V gene encodes CDR1 SGHVS and CDR2 FQNEAQ. The length of the CDR3 is 13 residues. Trimming shortened V by 6 bases and J by 4 bases, and 9 bases separated the two germline ends. This TCR was recovered from a human donor in good health (CMV status not recorded). Some clones in this sample may be carry-over from other donors' samples. The sequenced material came from PBMCs. This chain connects TRBV7-8 to TRBJ1-4, with D perhaps TRBD1 (5 bases). CDR3 nucleotides: TGTGCCAGCAGTGGACACCTTAATGAAAAACTGTTTTTT. Translated: CASSGHLNEKLFF.